The clone carrying this TCR beta chain appeared a few times. This entry belongs to a study of T cells after yellow fever vaccination. V gave up 4 bases and J gave up 0 bases; unmatched junction bases: 5. The CDR3 length is 15 residues. Germline CDR1 DFQATT, CDR2 SNEGSKA (reference sequence). TCRdb re-called the 5' RACE reads with MiXCR, one entry per CDR3 protein. Here the sample spans some 670,000 distinct CDR3 sequences, approximately 13% being singletons. The clonotype was recovered from a man younger than 45 who received the YFV17D yellow fever vaccine. This specimen was PBMCs, taken on the day of the yellow fever booster vaccination. The chain couples TRBV20-1 to TRBJ2-2; 7 bases are shared with TRBD1. The CDR3 DNA reads as TGCAGTGCTACTCCTGGGACAGCGAACACCGGGGAGCTGTTTTTT. Translating it yields CSATPGTANTGELFF.